This is a list of T cell receptor beta chains from one sample in a study of blood T cell repertoires in COVID-19. Assay used: immunoSEQ multiplex PCR; TCRdb lists only in-frame clones, some missing. This sample has about 300,000 clones, with about nine tenths found just once. Input material: peripheral blood. The receptor set was obtained from a woman aged 25 to 39 who had recovered from COVID-19. The CDR3 runs from the conserved cysteine through the conserved F or W. Fields, in order: D gene, J gene, clone size, V gene, CDR3 DNA, CDR3 protein. The D gene is left open where the match is weak. Size tells how often a clone was seen (once, few, many) or the class of an expanded clone, and some rows leave it out.

D gene: NA
J gene: TRBJ2-7
clone size: NA
V gene: TRBV14
CDR3 DNA: TGTGCCAGCAGCCAAGGGCAGGCCTACGAGCAGTACTTC
CDR3 protein: CASSQGQAYEQYF

D gene: NA
J gene: TRBJ2-3
clone size: NA
V gene: TRBV28
CDR3 DNA: TGTGCCAGCAAGGAGGGCTCGCCAGATACGCAGTATTTT
CDR3 protein: CASKEGSPDTQYF

D gene: TRBD2
J gene: TRBJ2-5
clone size: NA
V gene: TRBV7-2
CDR3 DNA: TGTGCCAGCAGCTTAAAGCCTAGCGGGGGCACCAAGGCTGAGACCCAGTACTTC
CDR3 protein: CASSLKPSGGTKAETQYF

D gene: TRBD1
J gene: TRBJ2-7
clone size: NA
V gene: TRBV5-1
CDR3 DNA: TGCGCCAGCAGCTTGCCGGGACAGGGGGCCTTCTCCTACGAGCAGTACTTC
CDR3 protein: CASSLPGQGAFSYEQYF

D gene: NA
J gene: TRBJ1-3
clone size: NA
V gene: TRBV19
CDR3 DNA: TGTGCCAGTAATAGACAGAACTCTGGAAACACCATATATTTT
CDR3 protein: CASNRQNSGNTIYF

D gene: NA
J gene: TRBJ2-3
clone size: NA
V gene: TRBV27
CDR3 DNA: TGTGCCAGCAGTTTAGCAGGCGTTTTATTGGATACGCAGTATTTT
CDR3 protein: CASSLAGVLLDTQYF

D gene: NA
J gene: TRBJ2-1
clone size: NA
V gene: TRBV20-1
CDR3 DNA: TGCAGTGCTAGTGGGGGCATGGTCAATGAGCAGTTCTTC
CDR3 protein: CSASGGMVNEQFF

D gene: NA
J gene: TRBJ1-2
clone size: once
V gene: TRBV19
CDR3 DNA: TGTGCCAGTAGTCCACAGTCAAACTATGGCTACACCTTC
CDR3 protein: CASSPQSNYGYTF

D gene: NA
J gene: TRBJ1-2
clone size: NA
V gene: TRBV6-5
CDR3 DNA: TGTGCCAGCAGCCCCTACAGAGACGGCGGCTACACCTTC
CDR3 protein: CASSPYRDGGYTF

D gene: NA
J gene: TRBJ1-1
clone size: once
V gene: TRBV4-1
CDR3 DNA: TGCGCCAGCAGCCATGAACCTGAAGCAGGGGTGGGGACTGAAGCTTTCTTT
CDR3 protein: CASSHEPEAGVGTEAFF

D gene: NA
J gene: TRBJ2-3
clone size: once
V gene: TRBV19
CDR3 DNA: TGTGCCAGTAGATTACAGGGCACAGATACGCAGTATTTT
CDR3 protein: CASRLQGTDTQYF

D gene: NA
J gene: TRBJ1-2
clone size: NA
V gene: TRBV9
CDR3 DNA: TGTGCCAGCAGCTACAGGGTCCGGGATCGTTACACCTTC
CDR3 protein: CASSYRVRDRYTF

D gene: NA
J gene: TRBJ2-2
clone size: NA
V gene: TRBV5-1
CDR3 DNA: TGCGCCAGCAGCTGGCAACTTCAGGGCACCGGGGAGCTGTTTTTT
CDR3 protein: CASSWQLQGTGELFF

D gene: NA
J gene: TRBJ1-5
clone size: NA
V gene: TRBV7-2
CDR3 DNA: TGTGCCAGCAGCGAGTTTAGCAATCAGCCCCAGCATTTT
CDR3 protein: CASSEFSNQPQHF

D gene: TRBD1
J gene: TRBJ1-1
clone size: NA
V gene: TRBV10-3
CDR3 DNA: TGTGCCATCAGTGTGGACAGGGGTGGCACTGAAGCTTTCTTT
CDR3 protein: CAISVDRGGTEAFF

D gene: NA
J gene: TRBJ1-1
clone size: NA
V gene: TRBV2
CDR3 DNA: TGTGCCAGCAGTGAAAATGAGTACAGAACTGAAGCTTTCTTT
CDR3 protein: CASSENEYRTEAFF

D gene: NA
J gene: TRBJ2-7
clone size: NA
V gene: TRBV28
CDR3 DNA: TGTGCCAGCATCTCCGCTGTCGCGAATATGTACGAGCAGTACTTC
CDR3 protein: CASISAVANMYEQYF

D gene: TRBD1
J gene: TRBJ1-3
clone size: NA
V gene: TRBV15
CDR3 DNA: TGTGCCACCTACATGACAGGGGGGTACTCTGGAAACACCATATATTTT
CDR3 protein: CATYMTGGYSGNTIYF

D gene: NA
J gene: TRBJ1-2
clone size: NA
V gene: TRBV28
CDR3 DNA: TGTGCCAGCAGCCGAGGTCGGAACTATGGCTACACCTTC
CDR3 protein: CASSRGRNYGYTF

D gene: NA
J gene: TRBJ2-5
clone size: NA
V gene: TRBV30
CDR3 DNA: TGTGCCTGGAGTGTAGTCAGGGGACGGGAGACCCAGTACTTC
CDR3 protein: CAWSVVRGRETQYF

D gene: TRBD1
J gene: TRBJ2-3
clone size: NA
V gene: TRBV7-2
CDR3 DNA: TGTGCCAGCAGCTTACCAGGACAGGGCACAGATACGCAGTATTTT
CDR3 protein: CASSLPGQGTDTQYF

D gene: TRBD1
J gene: TRBJ1-2
clone size: NA
V gene: TRBV4-2
CDR3 DNA: TGTGCCAGCAGCCAAGATCATCGACAGGGGAGCTATGGCTACACCTTC
CDR3 protein: CASSQDHRQGSYGYTF

D gene: NA
J gene: TRBJ2-3
clone size: NA
V gene: TRBV24-1
CDR3 DNA: TGTGCCACCAGTGAGCAACTAGGAGATACGCAGTATTTT
CDR3 protein: CATSEQLGDTQYF

D gene: TRBD1
J gene: TRBJ2-7
clone size: few
V gene: TRBV13
CDR3 DNA: TGTGCCAGCAGCTTAGGCCTTGCGACAGGGGCCGAAGACGAGCAGTACTTC
CDR3 protein: CASSLGLATGAEDEQYF

D gene: TRBD2
J gene: TRBJ2-3
clone size: NA
V gene: TRBV7-2
CDR3 DNA: TGCAGGATCTCGCGGGGGGGCCTATCAGATACGCAGTATTTT
CDR3 protein: CRISRGGLSDTQYF

D gene: NA
J gene: TRBJ1-1
clone size: NA
V gene: TRBV29-1
CDR3 DNA: TGCAGCGTTGAAACGGTCACTGAAGCTTTCTTT
CDR3 protein: CSVETVTEAFF

D gene: TRBD2
J gene: TRBJ2-3
clone size: once
V gene: TRBV24-1
CDR3 DNA: TGTGCCACCAGTGATCCTAGCGGGGGGGCCAAGGATACGCAGTATTTT
CDR3 protein: CATSDPSGGAKDTQYF

D gene: NA
J gene: TRBJ1-1
clone size: NA
V gene: TRBV24-1
CDR3 DNA: TGTGCCACCAGTGACCACTTTGGGGACATAGCTTTCTTT
CDR3 protein: CATSDHFGDIAFF

D gene: NA
J gene: TRBJ1-2
clone size: NA
V gene: TRBV14
CDR3 DNA: TGTGCCAGCAGCCAAGTATGGGGTGGAGGCTATGGCTACACCTTC
CDR3 protein: CASSQVWGGGYGYTF

D gene: TRBD1
J gene: TRBJ1-4
clone size: NA
V gene: TRBV4-2
CDR3 DNA: TGTGCCAGCAGCCAAGACGTTATACAGGGGGCAGGAGAAAAACTGTTTTTT
CDR3 protein: CASSQDVIQGAGEKLFF

D gene: NA
J gene: TRBJ2-3
clone size: once
V gene: TRBV20-1
CDR3 DNA: TGCAGTGCTAAGGGGGAAGATACGCAGTATTTT
CDR3 protein: CSAKGEDTQYF

D gene: TRBD2
J gene: TRBJ2-7
clone size: NA
V gene: TRBV15
CDR3 DNA: TGTGCCACCAGCAGAGATCCGGGACTAGCGTCCGAGCAGTACTTC
CDR3 protein: CATSRDPGLASEQYF

D gene: NA
J gene: TRBJ1-2
clone size: NA
V gene: TRBV6-5
CDR3 DNA: TGTGCCAGCAGTTTCCTGAGTGATCGGACAGCCTATGGCTACACCTTC
CDR3 protein: CASSFLSDRTAYGYTF

D gene: NA
J gene: TRBJ2-1
clone size: few
V gene: TRBV12-5
CDR3 DNA: TGTGCTAGTGGCACTGGGGCCGAGCAGTTCTTC
CDR3 protein: CASGTGAEQFF

D gene: NA
J gene: TRBJ2-2
clone size: NA
V gene: TRBV6-2/TRBV6-3
CDR3 DNA: TGTGCCAGCAGCATATCAGGGAACACCGGGGAGCTGTTTTTT
CDR3 protein: CASSISGNTGELFF

D gene: NA
J gene: TRBJ1-2
clone size: many
V gene: TRBV9
CDR3 DNA: TGTGCCAGCAGTTCAGGGGACCCTAACTATGGCTACACCTTC
CDR3 protein: CASSSGDPNYGYTF

D gene: NA
J gene: TRBJ1-4
clone size: once
V gene: TRBV3-1/TRBV3-2
CDR3 DNA: TGTGCCAGCAGCCAAGAAATTGGAGCAACTAATGAAAAACTGTTTTTT
CDR3 protein: CASSQEIGATNEKLFF

D gene: TRBD1
J gene: TRBJ2-7
clone size: NA
V gene: TRBV24-1
CDR3 DNA: TGTGCCACCAGTGATACGAGACAGGGGGCGAACGAGCAGTACTTC
CDR3 protein: CATSDTRQGANEQYF

D gene: TRBD2
J gene: TRBJ2-1
clone size: NA
V gene: TRBV2
CDR3 DNA: TGTGCCAACTCCCCTAGCGGATTCAATGAGCAGTTCTTC
CDR3 protein: CANSPSGFNEQFF

D gene: NA
J gene: TRBJ2-7
clone size: NA
V gene: TRBV28
CDR3 DNA: TGTGCCAGCAGTTCGGTCATGACAGGCTCCTACGAGCAGTACTTC
CDR3 protein: CASSSVMTGSYEQYF

D gene: NA
J gene: TRBJ1-1
clone size: NA
V gene: TRBV7-2
CDR3 DNA: TGTGCCAGCAGCCCCGCCCGAGGGAGCACTGAAGCTTTCTTT
CDR3 protein: CASSPARGSTEAFF

D gene: NA
J gene: TRBJ2-1
clone size: NA
V gene: TRBV3-1/TRBV3-2
CDR3 DNA: TGTGCCAGCAGCCCCCAGACTTACAATGAGCAGTTCTTC
CDR3 protein: CASSPQTYNEQFF

D gene: NA
J gene: TRBJ2-7
clone size: NA
V gene: TRBV19
CDR3 DNA: TGTGCCAGTAGTATCAGGAGGGGTCGGTCCTACGAGCAGTACTTC
CDR3 protein: CASSIRRGRSYEQYF

D gene: TRBD2
J gene: TRBJ2-5
clone size: NA
V gene: TRBV5-1
CDR3 DNA: TGCGCCAGCAGTTGGACTAGCGGGGGGATACAAGAGACCCAGTACTTC
CDR3 protein: CASSWTSGGIQETQYF

D gene: TRBD1
J gene: TRBJ2-3
clone size: NA
V gene: TRBV7-3
CDR3 DNA: TGTGCCAGCAGCCCGGGGACAGTTAGCACAGATACGCAGTATTTT
CDR3 protein: CASSPGTVSTDTQYF

D gene: TRBD2
J gene: TRBJ2-7
clone size: NA
V gene: TRBV28
CDR3 DNA: TGTGCCAGCAGTTTAGGTGGTGGCGGGGGGGCCTACGAGCAGTACTTC
CDR3 protein: CASSLGGGGGAYEQYF

D gene: NA
J gene: TRBJ2-1
clone size: NA
V gene: TRBV3-1/TRBV3-2
CDR3 DNA: TGTGCCAGCAGCCAGTACCCTAGCACGCCGTACAATGAGCAGTTCTTC
CDR3 protein: CASSQYPSTPYNEQFF

D gene: NA
J gene: TRBJ2-2
clone size: NA
V gene: TRBV7-2
CDR3 DNA: TGTGCCAGCAGCTTACTGTACGGCGGGGACGGGGAGCTGTTTTTT
CDR3 protein: CASSLLYGGDGELFF

D gene: NA
J gene: TRBJ1-2
clone size: NA
V gene: TRBV6-2/TRBV6-3
CDR3 DNA: TGTGCCAGCAGCTTCGGGACTAACTATGGCTACACCTTC
CDR3 protein: CASSFGTNYGYTF

D gene: NA
J gene: TRBJ1-1
clone size: NA
V gene: TRBV29-1
CDR3 DNA: TGCAGCGGGGGGACGGATACTATGAACACTGAAGCTTTCTTT
CDR3 protein: CSGGTDTMNTEAFF

D gene: TRBD1
J gene: TRBJ2-5
clone size: NA
V gene: TRBV7-2
CDR3 DNA: TGTGCCAGCAGCTTAGTGGACAGGAAGGGAGAGACCCAGTACTTC
CDR3 protein: CASSLVDRKGETQYF

D gene: TRBD1
J gene: TRBJ2-5
clone size: NA
V gene: TRBV20-1
CDR3 DNA: TGCAGTGCTAGTGACAGGGGGCTGGAGACCCAGTACTTC
CDR3 protein: CSASDRGLETQYF

D gene: TRBD1
J gene: TRBJ2-2
clone size: NA
V gene: TRBV27
CDR3 DNA: TGTGCCAGCACTGGGACAGTTCCCGGGGAGCTGTTTTTT
CDR3 protein: CASTGTVPGELFF

D gene: NA
J gene: TRBJ1-2
clone size: few
V gene: TRBV5-1
CDR3 DNA: TGCGCCAGCAGCTTGGGAACGGACTATGGCTACACCTTC
CDR3 protein: CASSLGTDYGYTF

D gene: NA
J gene: TRBJ1-1
clone size: NA
V gene: TRBV12-3/TRBV12-4
CDR3 DNA: TGTGCCAGCAGTTTAGCGGCAGGGTCTGGGGCTTTCTTT
CDR3 protein: CASSLAAGSGAFF

D gene: TRBD2
J gene: TRBJ2-3
clone size: once
V gene: TRBV5-1
CDR3 DNA: TGCGCCAGCAGCTTTAGCGGGGGGGCCCCAGATACGCAGTATTTT
CDR3 protein: CASSFSGGAPDTQYF

D gene: NA
J gene: TRBJ2-7
clone size: once
V gene: TRBV6-7
CDR3 DNA: TGTGCCAGCACCACGACCGACAACTACGAGCAGTACTTC
CDR3 protein: CASTTTDNYEQYF

D gene: TRBD1
J gene: TRBJ2-3
clone size: NA
V gene: TRBV28
CDR3 DNA: TGTGCCAGCATGACCGGGACAGGGAGCGGTACGCAGTATTTT
CDR3 protein: CASMTGTGSGTQYF